The 24 T cell receptor beta chains reported below all come from one sample, sequenced in a study of blood T cell repertoires in COVID-19. The method was immunoSEQ multiplex PCR; TCRdb's version includes in-frame clones alone and lacks a portion of them. The table shows more than 150,000 clones, with around nine tenths occurring only once. Sequenced material: peripheral blood. These receptors all stem from a woman in her late teens or twenties who had recovered from COVID-19.

The rearrangement uses TRBV9 and TRBJ1-2; a weak D match, TRBD1 (5 bases). The germline V gene has CDR1 SGDLS and CDR2 YYNGEE. V gave up 0 bases and J gave up 4 bases, with 13 bases separating them. The CDR3 sequence is 15 residues long. As DNA, the CDR3 is TGTGCCAGCAGCGTAGGCCCGACAGCTTCCTATGGCTACACCTTC. It yields the protein CASSVGPTASYGYTF.

The chain employs TRBV9 and TRBJ2-7; 7 nucleotides agree with TRBD1. V dropped 3 bases and J dropped 6; count of bases not matched to a gene: 9. CDR1 and CDR2 (germline): SGDLS, YYNGEE. The CDR3 runs 14 residues. The CDR3 reads CASSDPGQTSEQYF. The CDR3 DNA reads TGTGCCAGCAGCGACCCGGGACAGACCTCCGAGCAGTACTTC.

This chain links TRBV19 with TRBJ1-3; no clear D gene. This CDR3 has 16 residues. CDR1 and CDR2 (germline): LNHDA, SQIVND (reference sequence). DNA of the CDR3: TGTGGAAGCGGCAGGATGGATGGGATTTCTGGAAACACCATATATTTT. Translation gives CGSGRMDGISGNTIYF. The complete variable domain, with remaining parts taken from reference TRBV19 and TRBJ1-3, reads DGGITQSPKYLFRKEGQNVTLSCEQNLNHDAMYWYRQDPGQGLRLIYYSQIVNDFQKGDIAEGYSVSREKKESFPLTVTSAQKNPTAFYLCGSGRMDGISGNTIYFGEGSWLTVV.

The chain has TRBV6-5 and TRBJ2-7; 8 bases fit TRBD2. This CDR3 comprises 15 residues. Germline V gives CDR1 MNHEY, CDR2 SVGAGI. With 7 bases clipped from V and 3 bases from J, the junction kept 11 bases outside the gene matches. CDR3 sequence reads: CASKLRRGAIYEQYF. CDR3 sequence (DNA): TGTGCCAGCAAACTAAGGCGGGGGGCTATCTACGAGCAGTACTTC.

The chain combines TRBV9 with TRBJ1-1; maybe TRBD1 (6 bases). The CDR3 is 12 residues long. Germline lookup yields CDR1 SGDLS and CDR2 YYNGEE. Trimming took 0 bases from V and 7 from J, leaving 7 bases between them. CDR3 residues: CASSVEGDEAFF. In DNA, the CDR3 is TGTGCCAGCAGCGTAGAGGGGGATGAAGCTTTCTTT. The complete variable domain, with remaining parts taken from reference TRBV9 and TRBJ1-1, reads DSGVTQTPKHLITATGQRVTLRCSPRSGDLSVYWYQQSLDQGLQFLIQYYNGEERAKGNILERFSAQQFPDLHSELNLSSLELGDSALYFCASSVEGDEAFFGQGTRLTVV.

The V call is TRBV24-1, the J call TRBJ2-2; TRBD1 matches 7 bases. After removal of 8 bases from V and 0 bases from J, the junction contained 8 bases not matched to a gene. This CDR3 has 16 amino acids. Germline V gene lookup returns CDR1 KGHDR and CDR2 SFDVKD. The CDR3 sequence is CATTGGQEANTGELFF. In nucleotides, the CDR3 is TGTGCCACCACGGGCGGACAGGAGGCGAACACCGGGGAGCTGTTTTTT.

The chain is built from TRBV6-1 and TRBJ1-2; D not resolved. This CDR3 comprises 12 residues. Germline V gives CDR1 MNHNS, CDR2 SASEGT. Trimming took 1 base from V and 7 from J, leaving 7 bases between them. CDR3 in amino acids: CASSEVGSGYTF. In DNA, the CDR3 is TGTGCCAGCAGTGAAGTGGGGAGTGGCTACACCTTC.

This chain joins TRBV29-1 and TRBJ2-4; 7 bases fit TRBD1. The CDR3 is 15 residues long. Germline trimming cut 5 bases from V and 5 bases from J; bases unmatched to any gene: 12. The germline V gene has CDR1 SQVTM and CDR2 ANQGSEA. CDR3 amino acids: CSVRDSGAVENIQYF. Written as DNA, the CDR3 is TGCAGCGTTCGGGACAGCGGAGCGGTAGAAAACATTCAGTACTTC.

V usage is TRBV30 and J usage is TRBJ2-5, with 10 bases aligning to TRBD1. CDR3 length: 14 amino acids. The J segment lost 4 bases and the V segment lost 0 bases, leaving 2 bases of the junction unmatched. The germline gives CDR1 GTSNPN, CDR2 SVGIG (reference sequence). The CDR3 sequence is CAWSVRTGGETQYF. The CDR3 DNA reads as TGTGCCTGGAGTGTTCGGACAGGGGGAGAGACCCAGTACTTC. Looking up the rest from reference TRBV30 and TRBJ2-5 gives the full variable domain: SQTIHQWPATLVQPVGSPLSLECTVEGTSNPNLYWYRQAAGRGLQLLFYSVGIGQISSEVPQNLSASRPQDRQFILSSKKLLLSDSGFYLCAWSVRTGGETQYFGPGTRLLVL.

This clone was picked up one time. The CDR3 sequence: CASSFGLRGADTQYF. CDR3 DNA: TGTGCCAGCAGCTTTGGACTAAGAGGGGCCGATACGCAGTATTTT. The chain joins TRBV5-5 to TRBJ2-3, with D maybe TRBD2 (6 bases). The V and J ends lost 2 bases and 6 bases respectively, with 16 bases between them. Germline CDR1 is SGHKS and CDR2 is YYEKEE (reference sequence). This CDR3 has 15 amino acids.

The gene calls are TRBV6-2 or TRBV6-3 and TRBJ2-7; TRBD1 aligns across 10 bases. Looked up from germline, CDR1 is MNHEY and CDR2 is SVGEGT. Trimming cost V 5 bases and J 3 bases; bases outside gene matches: 7. This CDR3 has 15 residues. DNA of the CDR3: TGTGCCAGCAGTGACCCCGGGACAGGGGACTACGAGCAGTACTTC. Translating gives CASSDPGTGDYEQYF.

This chain joins TRBV6-5 and TRBJ2-3, with D hard to call. Between the trimmed V and J ends, which lost 7 bases and 2 bases, there was a span of 10 bases. Germline V lookup: CDR1 MNHEY, CDR2 SVGAGI. The CDR3 consists of 13 residues. CDR3 sequence (DNA): TGTGCCAGCACCAACTTAGTCACAGATACGCAGTATTTT. Its protein is CASTNLVTDTQYF.

This chain links TRBV5-6 with TRBJ2-6; D is perhaps TRBD1 (5 bases). Trimming cost V 0 bases and J 2 bases, with 15 bases left between them. The CDR3 is made up of 18 amino acids. Germline V CDR1 and CDR2: SGHDT, YYEEEE. The DNA of the CDR3 is TGTGCCAGCAGCTTGGTCTGGCAGGGAAGTGCTGGGGCCAACGTCCTGACTTTC. It specifies CASSLVWQGSAGANVLTF.

This clone was detected a few times. The rearrangement links TRBV9 to TRBJ2-1, with 9 bases aligning to TRBD1. The length of the CDR3 is 15 residues. Germline V gives CDR1 SGDLS, CDR2 YYNGEE. With V trimmed by 1 base and J by 10 bases, 9 bases remained unmatched. CDR3 protein: CASSVREGQGQEQFF. CDR3 DNA: TGTGCCAGCAGCGTAAGAGAGGGACAGGGCCAGGAGCAGTTCTTC.

The V and J genes are TRBV19 and TRBJ1-5; no clear D. This CDR3 contains 16 residues. Germline values: CDR1 LNHDA, CDR2 SQIVND (reference sequence). Trimming cost V 4 bases and J 2 bases, with 15 bases left between them. The CDR3 DNA is TGTGCCAGTAGTACCTTGGGAGGTGGAGGCAATCAGCCCCAGCATTTT. It yields the protein CASSTLGGGGNQPQHF.

This rearrangement joins TRBV7-6 to TRBJ1-1, with 8 bases matching TRBD1. V trimming: 5 bases; J trimming: 7 bases; junction bases outside the gene matches: 6. Germline CDR1 and CDR2: SGHVS and FNYEAQ. CDR3 length equals 13 residues. In nucleotides, the CDR3 is TGTGCCAGCAGCCGTACAGGGGGTGGTGAAGCTTTCTTT. Protein product: CASSRTGGGEAFF.

This chain links TRBV7-2 with TRBJ2-1, with a possible D match to TRBD2 (7 bases). Germline assignment: CDR1 SGHTA and CDR2 FQGNSA. V dropped 2 bases and J dropped 8 bases, with 13 bases sitting between them. This CDR3 region has 14 residues. CDR3 sequence (DNA): TGTGCCAGCAGCTTATTTAGGGGGGGCGATGAGCAGTTCTTC. Amino acid sequence: CASSLFRGGDEQFF.

The chain joins TRBV19 to TRBJ2-5, with D perhaps TRBD1 (5 bases). Per the germline V gene, CDR1 is LNHDA and CDR2 is SQIVND (reference sequence). V dropped 6 bases and J dropped 5 bases, with 13 bases sitting between them. The CDR3 has 13 amino acids. The CDR3 is CASSQQGPETQYF. As DNA, the CDR3 is TGTGCCAGTAGCCAGCAGGGTCCGGAGACCCAGTACTTC.

This rearrangement joins TRBV5-5 to TRBJ1-5; 10 bases are shared with TRBD1. The CDR3 runs 19 residues. Germline loops: CDR1 SGHKS, CDR2 YYEKEE (reference sequence). Trimming at V came to 0 bases and at J to 3 bases, leaving 12 bases not matched to a gene. In nucleotides, the CDR3 is TGTGCCAGCAGCTTGGACGTGACAGGGGGCTACTCGAACAATCAGCCCCAGCATTTT. It codes for CASSLDVTGGYSNNQPQHF.

The chain is built from TRBV3-1 (or the pseudogene TRBV3-2) and TRBJ2-1; 13 bases are shared with TRBD2. Germline V CDR1 and CDR2: LGHDT, YNNKEL (reference sequence). V dropped 8 bases and J dropped 15; count of bases not matched to a gene: 7. This CDR3 comprises 12 residues. This chain's CDR3 is CASSRTSGGPFF. CDR3 nucleotide sequence: TGTGCCAGCTCCCGGACTAGCGGGGGTCCGTTCTTC.

The V gene is TRBV5-5, the J gene TRBJ2-1, with 8 bases that match TRBD2. The CDR3 totals 16 residues. Per germline, CDR1 SGHKS and CDR2 YYEKEE (reference sequence). V lost 6 bases to trimming and J lost 1 base; unmatched junction nucleotides: 9. CDR3 sequence: CASIVIAGQSYNEQFF. The DNA of the CDR3 is TGTGCCAGCATCGTAATAGCGGGGCAGTCCTACAATGAGCAGTTCTTC.

This sequence joins TRBV4-3 and TRBJ1-1; unclear D gene. Trimming removed 1 base from V and 1 base from J, with 10 bases in between. The CDR3 loop spans 15 amino acids. Germline lookup yields CDR1 LGHNA and CDR2 YSLEER. The CDR3 bases are TGCGCCAGCAGCCAAGGCCCGGGTGGGAACACTGAAGCTTTCTTT. It encodes CASSQGPGGNTEAFF.

The V call is TRBV3-1 (or the pseudogene TRBV3-2), the J call TRBJ2-3; D gene ambiguous. Trimming took off 1 base at V and 2 bases at J, with 10 bases between the two ends. Germline assignment: CDR1 LGHDT and CDR2 YNNKEL (reference sequence). The CDR3 is 15 amino acids. CDR3 loop: CASSQAVLITDTQYF. The CDR3 region has the DNA TGTGCCAGCAGCCAAGCGGTGTTAATCACAGATACGCAGTATTTT.

The CDR3 DNA reads as TGTGCCAGCAGCCCACCGGGACAGGGAAGAAACACCATATATTTT. Protein product: CASSPPGQGRNTIYF. The chain links TRBV3-1 (or the pseudogene TRBV3-2) to TRBJ1-3; 9 bases line up with TRBD1. This CDR3 has 15 amino acids. Germline-derived CDR1 and CDR2 are LGHDT and YNNKEL (reference sequence). V dropped 4 bases and J dropped 5; count of bases not matched to a gene: 6.